What follows is one TCR beta chain and its context. This CDR3 contains 15 residues. Germline CDR1 and CDR2: SGDLS and YYNGEE. The V end lost 5 bases, the J end lost 4 bases, and 16 bases lay between the germline ends. This record belongs to a study of blood T cell repertoires in COVID-19. Across the study: PBMCs, B-cell-depleted T cells, or T cells provided the cDNA or gDNA that made up the material.

TCRdb keeps only in-frame clones here, not all; method: immunoSEQ multiplex PCR. The repertoire includes about 140,000 clones, roughly 84% of them detected once, and 8.9% sits in the top ten. The V and J genes are TRBV9 and TRBJ1-3; D perhaps matches TRBD1 (6 bases). The TCR was taken from a man aged 30 to 39 with COVID-19, enrolled during active disease. Input material: peripheral blood. The CDR3 DNA is TGTGCCAGCAGTCCTATGGCAGGGGCGGGAAACACCATATATTTT. It yields the protein CASSPMAGAGNTIYF.